This T cell receptor beta chain was sequenced during a study of PD-1 blockade in classical Hodgkin lymphoma. General observations from the study: TCR diversity at baseline was reported to be reduced in newly diagnosed patients relative to healthy donors. Diversity similar to that of newly diagnosed patients was seen at baseline in complete responders. TCR diversity in CD4+, not CD8+, cells rose significantly by C4D1.

Every single patient, without exception, relapsed after autologous stem cell transplantation, and brentuximab vedotin exposure varied. The study recorded best responses of complete response, partial response or progressive disease. The CDR3 totals 15 residues. Per the germline V gene, CDR1 is MNHEY and CDR2 is SMNVEV (reference sequence). Trimming removed 5 bases at V and 6 bases at J, with 19 bases between. Profiling relied on immunoSEQ multiplex PCR, and the TCRdb table lists in-frame clones only, not all of them. The sample consists of tens of thousands of clones, around 67% of them appearing once. This clone has a handful of counts. Antigen specificity is unknown.

The source is a human donor with classical Hodgkin lymphoma. The rearrangement links TRBV27 to TRBJ1-2; no clear D. The material was peripheral blood mononuclear cells (PBMCs), obtained before the second cycle of nivolumab. As DNA, the CDR3 is TGTGCCAGCAGTCGTTCCAAGCCGGCGGTAAATGGCTACACCTTC. This translates into CASSRSKPAVNGYTF.